Below, one TCR beta chain is given with its context. The antigen remains undetermined. One end of the junction is discordant with germline, which a read error may explain. The V gene's germline CDR1 is SGDLS and CDR2 YYNGEE. The CDR3 consists of 17 residues. This sample is drawn from a study of OX40 agonist ivuxolimab in advanced cancers. Turning to the study itself: Patients were dosed with the agonistic anti-OX40 (CD134) antibody ivuxolimab. General study findings and limits: At doses 0.1 to 3.0 mg/kg, CD4+ and CD8+ clones expanded.

Assay used: immunoSEQ multiplex PCR; TCRdb lists only in-frame clones, some missing. The data hold 20,000 to 30,000 clones, with roughly 93% observed a single time. The sample here was CD4+ or CD8+ T cells sorted from blood, taken in a trial of the OX40 agonist ivuxolimab. The chain joins TRBV9 to TRBJ2-2; 7 bases agree with TRBD1. This TCR was recovered from an adult with an advanced solid tumor such as melanoma, head and neck, liver or kidney cancer. Here the CDR3 reads CASSFSLTGANTGELFF. CDR3 bases: TGTGCCAGCAGTTTTTCCCTAACAGGGGCGAATACCGGGGAGCTGTTTTTT.